The 20 T cell receptor beta chains below all came from one sample that was sequenced in a study of blood T cell repertoires in COVID-19. Assay: immunoSEQ multiplex PCR; the TCRdb copy retains only in-frame clones and omits some. The table lists about 160,000 clones, more than 75% of them singletons, with around 7% in the top ten. Material: PBMCs or T cells enriched from blood (not recorded which). The receptors stem from a woman aged 50 to 65 who had recovered from COVID-19.

This chain joins TRBV27 and TRBJ1-4; no clear D. This CDR3 spans 13 amino acids. V lost 4 bases to trimming and J lost 8 bases, with 11 bases between them. Germline CDR1 is MNHEY and CDR2 is SMNVEV (reference sequence). The CDR3 DNA reads TGTGCCAGCAGTTCGCTCCGCGGGGAAAAACTGTTTTTT. Encoded protein: CASSSLRGEKLFF.

The V gene is TRBV5-6, the J gene TRBJ1-1; no reliable D call. Trimming cost V 2 bases and J 4 bases, with 6 bases left between them. This CDR3 is built from 12 residues. Germline V gene data show CDR1 as SGHDT and CDR2 as YYEEEE. The CDR3 DNA reads TGTGCCAGCAGCTTTGCCGGCACTGAAGCTTTCTTT. This gives the protein CASSFAGTEAFF.

CDR3 in amino acids: CATGTGDYGYTF. The CDR3 nucleotides read TGTGCCACCGGGACAGGGGACTATGGCTACACCTTC. The rearrangement uses TRBV24-1 and TRBJ1-2; 10 bases line up with TRBD1. Germline V gives CDR1 KGHDR, CDR2 SFDVKD. Trimming removed 9 bases from V and 3 bases from J; junction bases left unmatched: 0. The CDR3 runs to 12 residues.

The CDR3 DNA sequence: TGTGCCAGCTCACCTCCCGGGACATCTGGGGCCAACGTCCTGACTTTC. Translation gives CASSPPGTSGANVLTF. This chain links TRBV18 with TRBJ2-6; perhaps TRBD1 as D (6 bases). The germline gives CDR1 KGHSH, CDR2 LQKENI. The CDR3 covers 16 residues. The V end was cut by 3 bases, the J end by 1 base, with 10 bases between.

The chain uses TRBV7-9 and TRBJ2-1; D is perhaps TRBD1 (5 bases). CDR3 length equals 13 residues. Germline values: CDR1 SEHNR, CDR2 FQNEAQ (reference sequence). Between the trimmed V and J ends, which lost 7 bases and 7 bases, there was a span of 14 bases. The CDR3 bases are TGTGCCAGCACACAGGCGGTGTGGAATGAGCAGTTCTTC. It encodes CASTQAVWNEQFF. The variable domain in full, completed from reference TRBV7-9 and TRBJ2-1, reads DTGVSQNPRHKITKRGQNVTFRCDPISEHNRLYWYRQTLGQGPEFLTYFQNEAQLEKSRLLSDRFSAERPKGSFSTLEIQRTEQGDSAMYLCASTQAVWNEQFFGPGTRLTVL.

This clone has just one count. This chain connects TRBV18 to TRBJ1-2; D not certain. V was clipped by 3 bases and J by 8 bases, with 10 bases between them. CDR1 and CDR2 (germline): KGHSH, LQKENI. This CDR3 is 12 amino acids long. CDR3 region: CASSPGVRGYTF. The CDR3 bases are TGTGCCAGCTCACCCGGGGTGAGAGGCTACACCTTC. Full variable domain (rest looked up from reference TRBV18 and TRBJ1-2): NAGVMQNPRHLVRRRGQEARLRCSPMKGHSHVYWYRQLPEEGLKFMVYLQKENIIDESGMPKERFSAEFPKEGPSILRIQQVVRGDSAAYFCASSPGVRGYTFGSGTRLTVV.

The chain couples TRBV7-2 to TRBJ1-1; D might be TRBD1 (5 bases). CDR1 and CDR2 from the germline V gene are SGHTA and FQGNSA. The CDR3 spans 14 residues. Trimming took off 2 bases at V and 3 bases at J, with 10 bases between the two ends. CDR3 protein: CASSLQGGDTEAFF. CDR3 coding DNA: TGTGCCAGCAGCTTACAGGGAGGAGACACTGAAGCTTTCTTT.

This chain links TRBV5-1 with TRBJ1-2, with 8 bases identical to TRBD1. Germline V CDR1 and CDR2: SGHRS, YFSETQ. The CDR3 runs to 14 residues. Trimming cost V 0 bases and J 7 bases; bases outside gene matches: 5. The chain's CDR3 is CASSLEQGAFGYTF. CDR3 nucleotide sequence: TGCGCCAGCAGCTTGGAGCAGGGGGCATTTGGCTACACCTTC.

There are a few counts of this clone. This rearrangement joins TRBV7-9 to TRBJ1-2, with 7 bases lining up with TRBD1. CDR1 and CDR2 (germline): SEHNR, FQNEAQ (reference sequence). Germline trimming cut 3 bases from V and 2 bases from J; bases unmatched to any gene: 3. This CDR3 has 14 amino acids. DNA for the CDR3: TGTGCCAGCAGCTTTACAGGGGCGAACTATGGCTACACCTTC. This encodes CASSFTGANYGYTF.

This rearrangement joins TRBV4-1 to TRBJ2-3, with 7 positions matching TRBD2. The junction had 7 bases not matched to a gene; V was cut back by 1 base and J by 0 bases. Germline values: CDR1 MGHRA, CDR2 YSYEKL. The CDR3 runs 17 residues. This CDR3 reads CASSQAPWGGSTDTQYF. The CDR3 coding sequence is TGCGCCAGCAGCCAAGCTCCTTGGGGGGGAAGCACAGATACGCAGTATTTT.

Many counts were recorded for this clone. V is TRBV7-2 and J is TRBJ2-6; D perhaps matches TRBD1 (6 bases). The CDR3 loop spans 15 amino acids. The germline CDR1 and CDR2 sequences are SGHTA and FQGNSA. Trimming left V 5 bases short and J 0 bases short, with 8 bases between. The CDR3: CASSHRASGANVLTF. For the CDR3, the DNA is TGTGCCAGCAGCCACAGGGCCTCTGGGGCCAACGTCCTGACTTTC.

The chain recombines TRBV19 with TRBJ1-5; a weak D match, TRBD1 (6 bases). Trimming shortened V by 3 bases and J by 6 bases, and 12 bases separated the two germline ends. CDR1 is LNHDA, CDR2 SQIVND, per germline (reference sequence). CDR3 length equals 14 residues. The CDR3 DNA reads as TGTGCCAGTAGTATTATGGGGGCTACTCAGCCCCAGCATTTT. Amino acid sequence: CASSIMGATQPQHF.

In the case of this clone: Other DNA sequences in the same sample also yield this CDR3. The chain is built from TRBV18 and TRBJ1-2; TRBD1 matches 9 bases. This CDR3 comprises 15 residues. The V gene's germline CDR1 is KGHSH and CDR2 LQKENI. Germline trimming cut 3 bases from V and 5 bases from J; bases unmatched to any gene: 7. The CDR3 sequence: CASSPPGQGLYGYTF. CDR3 coding DNA: TGTGCCAGCTCACCTCCGGGACAGGGATTATATGGCTACACCTTC.

DNA of the CDR3: TGTGCCAGCAGCTTAGCGGCAAGGGGCAACAGTGAAAAACTGTTTTTT. The encoded protein is CASSLAARGNSEKLFF. The V and J genes are TRBV7-2 and TRBJ1-4; maybe TRBD1 (5 bases). V dropped 0 bases and J dropped 7 bases, with 15 bases sitting between them. This CDR3 is built from 16 residues. Germline CDR1 SGHTA, CDR2 FQGNSA.

Comments on this clone: The junction shows a germline mismatch at one end, possibly a read error. The V gene is TRBV7-7, the J gene TRBJ2-5, with 8 bases identical to TRBD2. The CDR3 loop spans 15 amino acids. Germline V gene lookup returns CDR1 SSHAT and CDR2 FNYEAQ (reference sequence). The CDR3 is CASSPAGGNQETQYF. The CDR3 DNA reads as TGTGCTAGCAGCCCCGCGGGGGGCAACCAAGAGACCCAGTACTTC.

This chain links TRBV7-3 with TRBJ2-2, with no clear D. The V and J ends lost 4 bases and 0 bases respectively, with 12 bases between them. This CDR3 spans 16 amino acids. Germline loops: CDR1 SGHTA, CDR2 FQGTGA. CDR3 region: CASSSPTGTNTGELFF. CDR3 DNA sequence: TGTGCCAGCAGCTCCCCGACTGGCACGAACACCGGGGAGCTGTTTTTT.

The chain links TRBV11-3 to TRBJ2-1; 9 bases are shared with TRBD2. This CDR3 has 15 residues. Germline CDR1 and CDR2: SGHNT and YENEEA. Trimming cost V 5 bases and J 7 bases; bases outside gene matches: 9. CDR3 nucleotide sequence: TGTGCCAGCAGCCTTAGCGGGGGTGTTAGGAATGAGCAGTTCTTC. Its translation: CASSLSGGVRNEQFF.

This rearrangement joins TRBV7-3 to TRBJ1-2; D gene uncertain. V lost 1 base to trimming and J lost 0 bases, with 12 bases between them. This CDR3 region has 16 residues. CDR1 is SGHTA and CDR2 is FQGTGA in the germline V gene. CDR3 in amino acids: CASSLNEVTPNYGYTF. As DNA, the CDR3 is TGTGCCAGCAGCTTAAACGAGGTCACGCCTAACTATGGCTACACCTTC. The whole variable domain, filled in from reference TRBV7-3 and TRBJ1-2, reads GAGVSQTPSNKVTEKGKYVELRCDPISGHTALYWYRQSLGQGPEFLIYFQGTGAADDSGLPNDRFFAVRPEGSVSTLKIQRTERGDSAVYLCASSLNEVTPNYGYTFGSGTRLTVV.

J is TRBJ1-5 and V is TRBV5-4; tentatively, D is TRBD1 (5 bases). Germline V lookup: CDR1 SGHNT, CDR2 YYREEE (reference sequence). V gave up 4 bases and J gave up 2 bases, with 10 bases separating them. The CDR3 totals 14 residues. CDR3 protein: CASSPGGGNQPQHF. As DNA, the CDR3 is TGTGCCAGCAGCCCGGGGGGGGGCAATCAGCCCCAGCATTTT.

This clone came up once. The chain carries TRBV19 and TRBJ1-3, with 7 bases identical to TRBD1. The CDR3 covers 18 residues. Germline trimming cut 5 bases from V and 1 base from J; bases unmatched to any gene: 14. CDR1 and CDR2 (germline): LNHDA, SQIVND (reference sequence). The CDR3 nucleotides read TGTGCCAGTAGTCGAACCGTTGGGACAGCAGTATCTGGAAACACCATATATTTT. This translates into CASSRTVGTAVSGNTIYF. Together with reference TRBV19 and TRBJ1-3, the CDR3 gives the full variable domain: DGGITQSPKYLFRKEGQNVTLSCEQNLNHDAMYWYRQDPGQGLRLIYYSQIVNDFQKGDIAEGYSVSREKKESFPLTVTSAQKNPTAFYLCASSRTVGTAVSGNTIYFGEGSWLTVV.